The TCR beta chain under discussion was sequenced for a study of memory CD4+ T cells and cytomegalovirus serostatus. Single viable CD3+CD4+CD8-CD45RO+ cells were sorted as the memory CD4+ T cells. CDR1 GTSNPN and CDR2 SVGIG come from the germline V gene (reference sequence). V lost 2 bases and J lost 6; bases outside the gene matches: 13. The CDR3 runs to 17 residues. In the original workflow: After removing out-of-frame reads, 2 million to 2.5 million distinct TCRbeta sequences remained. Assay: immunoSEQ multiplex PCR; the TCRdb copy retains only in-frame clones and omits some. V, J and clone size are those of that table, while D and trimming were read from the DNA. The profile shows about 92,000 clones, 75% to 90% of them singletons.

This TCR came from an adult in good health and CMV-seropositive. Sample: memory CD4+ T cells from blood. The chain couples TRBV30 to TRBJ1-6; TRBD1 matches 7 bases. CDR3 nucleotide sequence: TGTGCCTGGAGTTACCCGACAGGGAACATCGGTAATTCACCCCTCCACTTT. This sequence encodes CAWSYPTGNIGNSPLHF.